The clone carrying this TCR beta chain was seen at least ten times. The J segment lost 9 bases and the V segment lost 7 bases, leaving 10 bases of the junction unmatched. The CDR3 loop spans 14 amino acids. TCRdb ran MiXCR on the RT-PCR reads and lists one entry per CDR3 protein. The data hold about 960,000 distinct CDR3 sequences, with under 20% observed a single time. The source of the sample is a study of patients and donors after allogeneic stem cell transplantation. This TCR derives from a human donor who was either an allogeneic HSCT recipient or a stem cell or donor lymphocyte infusion donor (not recorded which). It is not recorded whose cells these are; they may come from a transplant donor. The chain recombines TRBV12-3 or TRBV12-4 with TRBJ2-1, with 9 bases that match TRBD2. Material: blood, either unsorted or a sorted T cell fraction (not recorded which). The CDR3 loop is CASIRGLAIGEQFF. The CDR3 DNA follows: TGTGCCAGCATTCGGGGACTAGCCATCGGTGAGCAGTTCTTC.